These 19 T cell receptor beta chains share one sample of origin, sequenced in a study of cytomegalovirus exposure and HLA in healthy donors. PCR primers comprised 60 Vbeta and 13 Jbeta primers. The method was immunoSEQ multiplex PCR; TCRdb's version includes in-frame clones alone and lacks a portion of them. Among 60,000 to 80,000 clones listed, approximately 67% were seen once. Sequenced: PBMCs. These receptors were obtained from a man aged 30 to 39 in good health and CMV-seronegative.

This chain links TRBV5-1 with TRBJ2-1; a possible D gene is TRBD1 (7 bases). Trimming pared 4 bases from V and 4 bases from J, leaving 12 bases between. This CDR3 is 14 amino acids long. Germline V CDR1 and CDR2: SGHRS, YFSETQ. The CDR3 sequence: CASSGRGQYNEQFF. The DNA of the CDR3 is TGCGCCAGCAGCGGGCGGGGACAGTACAATGAGCAGTTCTTC.

CDR3 sequence (DNA): TGTGCCAGCATCGAGGACAGGGGTTCACCCCTCCACTTT. Translated: CASIEDRGSPLHF. J is TRBJ1-6 and V is TRBV2; TRBD1 aligns across 9 bases. Germline V lookup: CDR1 SNHLY, CDR2 FYNNEI. V was pared by 7 bases and J by 9 bases, with 4 bases of the junction left unmatched. The CDR3 has 13 residues.

This chain connects TRBV4-1 to TRBJ2-6, with 7 nucleotides matching TRBD1. Per germline, CDR1 MGHRA and CDR2 YSYEKL. V shed 1 base and J 0 bases; nucleotides not matched to a gene: 12. CDR3 length equals 20 residues. CDR3 loop: CASSQVGPGQLSSGANVLTF. CDR3 nucleotides: TGCGCCAGCAGCCAAGTGGGACCGGGACAGTTGAGCTCTGGGGCCAACGTCCTGACTTTC.

The rearrangement links TRBV11-1 to TRBJ2-1; 8 nucleotides line up with TRBD1. V was clipped by 5 bases and J by 6 bases; unmatched bases: 6. The CDR3 totals 14 residues. The germline V gene has CDR1 SGHAT and CDR2 FQDESV (reference sequence). This chain's CDR3 is CASSQQGAFNEQFF. The CDR3 coding sequence is TGTGCCAGCAGCCAGCAGGGGGCGTTCAATGAGCAGTTCTTC. Full variable domain (rest looked up from reference TRBV11-1 and TRBJ2-1): EAEVAQSPRYKITEKSQAVAFWCDPISGHATLYWYRQILGQGPELLVQFQDESVVDDSQLPKDRFSAERLKGVDSTLKIQPAELGDSAMYLCASSQQGAFNEQFFGPGTRLTVL.

The chain carries TRBV7-6 and TRBJ2-5; TRBD1 matches 8 bases. Germline-derived CDR1 and CDR2 are SGHVS and FNYEAQ. Trimming cost V 5 bases and J 5 bases; bases outside gene matches: 7. This CDR3 spans 14 amino acids. CDR3: CASSRDRGMETQYF. The CDR3, as DNA: TGTGCCAGCAGCCGCGACAGGGGAATGGAGACCCAGTACTTC.

The genes are TRBV10-3 and TRBJ2-1, with 15 bases that match TRBD2. After removal of 6 bases from V and 4 bases from J, the junction contained 4 bases not matched to a gene. The CDR3 runs to 16 residues. CDR1 is ENHRY, CDR2 SYGVKD, per germline. CDR3 DNA sequence: TGTGCCATCAGCCCGGGACTAGCGGGGGGTTACAATGAGCAGTTCTTC. This encodes CAISPGLAGGYNEQFF.

The chain employs TRBV18 and TRBJ1-5; weak D call: TRBD1 (5 bases). The CDR3 length is 14 residues. Per germline, CDR1 KGHSH and CDR2 LQKENI. Between the trimmed V and J ends, which lost 6 bases and 4 bases, there was a span of 13 bases. CDR3 protein: CASSQQDANQPQHF. The CDR3 DNA reads TGTGCCAGCTCCCAACAGGATGCAAATCAGCCCCAGCATTTT.

The chain couples TRBV6-4 to TRBJ1-6; 9 bases fit TRBD1. Germline V lookup: CDR1 MRHNA, CDR2 SNTAGT. The J segment lost 11 bases and the V segment lost 3 bases, leaving 14 bases of the junction unmatched. The CDR3 contains 17 residues. The CDR3 loop reads CASSETLNRGRSTPLHF. As DNA, the CDR3 is TGTGCCAGCAGTGAAACCCTCAACAGGGGGCGAAGTACACCCCTCCACTTT.

This chain joins TRBV6-5 and TRBJ1-2, with 8 nucleotides matching TRBD1. The CDR3 contains 15 residues. V was clipped by 10 bases and J by 2 bases; unmatched bases: 12. The germline V gene encodes CDR1 MNHEY and CDR2 SVGAGI. CDR3 in DNA: TGTGCCACCTCCGACCGGACAGGGTGGAACTATGGCTACACCTTC. Translation gives CATSDRTGWNYGYTF.

The sample holds a few counts of this clone. The chain employs TRBV19 and TRBJ2-5; D unclear. This CDR3 has 13 residues. V gave up 2 bases and J gave up 1 base, with 5 bases separating them. CDR1 and CDR2 (germline): LNHDA, SQIVND (reference sequence). Written as DNA, the CDR3 is TGTGCCAGTAGTATACCAGGCCAAGAGACCCAGTACTTC. Amino acid sequence: CASSIPGQETQYF.

The chain is built from TRBV7-8 and TRBJ1-5, with TRBD1 as a possible D gene (5 bases). Germline CDR1 and CDR2: SGHVS and FQNEAQ. V dropped 5 bases and J dropped 3 bases, with 11 bases sitting between them. CDR3 size: 14 residues. As DNA, the CDR3 is TGTGCCAGCAGCGGAGACAGAAACAATCAGCCCCAGCATTTT. Its protein product is CASSGDRNNQPQHF.

This clone has just a few counts. The chain uses TRBV27 and TRBJ2-7; a possible D gene is TRBD1 (5 bases). Germline values: CDR1 MNHEY, CDR2 SMNVEV (reference sequence). V lost 0 bases, J lost 2 bases, and 8 bases lay in between. The CDR3 totals 14 residues. This chain's CDR3 is CASSLSQGTYEQYF. CDR3 coding DNA: TGTGCCAGCAGTTTATCTCAGGGCACCTACGAGCAGTACTTC.

The CDR3 sequence: CASSLDGAREAFF. CDR3 bases: TGCGCCAGCAGCTTGGATGGGGCCAGGGAAGCTTTCTTT. The chain couples TRBV5-1 to TRBJ1-1; TRBD1 is a possible D gene (5 bases). V was cut by 0 bases and J by 8 bases, with 11 bases left in between. This CDR3 comprises 13 residues. CDR1 is SGHRS and CDR2 is YFSETQ in the germline V gene.

V usage is TRBV7-9 and J usage is TRBJ2-7; 9 positions agree with TRBD1. Germline-derived CDR1 and CDR2 are SEHNR and FQNEAQ (reference sequence). The CDR3 sequence is 13 residues long. The V and J ends lost 5 bases and 5 bases, in that order; junction bases with no gene match: 4. The CDR3 DNA is TGTGCCAGCAGCCCCCGGGACAGGGACGAGCAGTACTTC. Amino acids: CASSPRDRDEQYF.

A few counts support this clone. The chain links TRBV19 to TRBJ1-1; 11 bases are shared with TRBD1. There are 14 residues in the CDR3. CDR1 and CDR2 (germline): LNHDA, SQIVND (reference sequence). After removal of 4 bases from V and 6 bases from J, the junction contained 4 bases not matched to a gene. CDR3 residues: CASSKGQGGSEAFF. CDR3 sequence (DNA): TGTGCCAGTAGTAAGGGACAGGGGGGCTCTGAAGCTTTCTTT.

The chain combines TRBV13 with TRBJ2-1; a possible D gene is TRBD2 (6 bases). Germline CDR1 is PRHDT and CDR2 is FYEKMQ (reference sequence). There are 15 residues in the CDR3. Trimming stripped 1 base from V and 0 bases from J, with 7 bases between. CDR3 region: CASSLAGDSYNEQFF. The CDR3 nucleotides read TGTGCCAGCAGCTTAGCGGGGGACTCCTACAATGAGCAGTTCTTC.

The sample holds a few counts of this clone. This sequence joins TRBV6-1 and TRBJ2-1, with TRBD2 matching over 12 bases. V lost 6 bases and J lost 8; bases outside the gene matches: 8. The germline V gene encodes CDR1 MNHNS and CDR2 SASEGT. The CDR3 has 15 amino acids. The CDR3 nucleotides are TGTGCCAGCAGAGCGCTAGCGGGGGGGCTCTATGAGCAGTTCTTC. It codes for CASRALAGGLYEQFF.

J is TRBJ2-7 and V is TRBV4-2, with TRBD1 as a possible D gene (5 bases). The germline V and J ends were trimmed by 0 bases and 5 bases, with 14 bases remaining between them. This CDR3 has 15 residues. Looked up from germline, CDR1 is LGHNA and CDR2 is YNFKEQ. CDR3 loop: CASSQDSVAGNEQYF. The CDR3 DNA sequence: TGTGCCAGCAGCCAAGATAGTGTGGCAGGGAACGAGCAGTACTTC.

V and J are TRBV9 and TRBJ1-1; 9 nucleotides line up with TRBD1. V was clipped by 5 bases and J by 4 bases; unmatched bases: 9. The germline CDR1 and CDR2 sequences are SGDLS and YYNGEE. CDR3 length: 15 residues. The CDR3 sequence is CASSDTGGGGTEAFF. The CDR3 region has the DNA TGTGCCAGCAGTGACACAGGGGGCGGCGGCACTGAAGCTTTCTTT.